This TCR beta chain was sequenced for a study of T cells in localized non-small cell lung cancer. Here immunoSEQ multiplex PCR was the method, and the copy in TCRdb shows in-frame clones only, minus some. Of approximately 37,000 clones in the sample, roughly 86% are singletons; the top ten hold about 3.5%. The V segment lost 3 bases and the J segment 6 bases; nucleotides outside the gene matches: 7. This CDR3 contains 16 residues. The germline CDR1 and CDR2 sequences are SGHDN and FVKESK. Specimen: peripheral blood, collected before any cancer treatment. The receptor was derived from a man aged 18-55 years with stage I lung adenocarcinoma. The V call is TRBV14, the J call TRBJ2-3; 12 bases align to TRBD2. The CDR3 region is CASSHGLAGYRDTQYF. The CDR3 bases are TGTGCCAGCAGCCATGGACTAGCGGGGTATAGGGATACGCAGTATTTT.